In its sample, the clone carrying this T cell receptor beta chain was seen a few times. Its antigen is as yet unknown. A multiplex PCR was run with 60 Vbeta primers and 13 Jbeta primers. Libraries were prepared by immunoSEQ multiplex PCR; TCRdb keeps only in-frame clonotypes and omits some of them. Counted here are under 200,000 clones, roughly an eighth occurring once; the ten biggest clones make up over 6.5%. These data are taken from a study of cytomegalovirus exposure and HLA in healthy donors. As for the study in general: Unique TCR beta sequences numbering 120 million or so came from around 180 million T cells in an earlier analysis.

Broader study findings: When presence/absence was analysed, sequencing depth was taken to be roughly uniform across donors. Later work showed greater clonal expansion in HLA-associated TCR beta chains than in equally common others.

This receptor was taken from a man aged 45 to 65 in good health and CMV-seropositive. Source material: PBMCs.

CDR3 coding DNA: TGTGCCAGCAGCTTAGTGAGCCGGGGGACAGATACGCAGTATTTT. Its translation: CASSLVSRGTDTQYF. The rearrangement uses TRBV13 and TRBJ2-3, with D perhaps matching TRBD2 (6 bases). The germline V and J ends were trimmed by 1 base and 3 bases, with 11 bases remaining between them. In germline, CDR1 is PRHDT, CDR2 FYEKMQ (reference sequence). CDR3 length: 15 amino acids.